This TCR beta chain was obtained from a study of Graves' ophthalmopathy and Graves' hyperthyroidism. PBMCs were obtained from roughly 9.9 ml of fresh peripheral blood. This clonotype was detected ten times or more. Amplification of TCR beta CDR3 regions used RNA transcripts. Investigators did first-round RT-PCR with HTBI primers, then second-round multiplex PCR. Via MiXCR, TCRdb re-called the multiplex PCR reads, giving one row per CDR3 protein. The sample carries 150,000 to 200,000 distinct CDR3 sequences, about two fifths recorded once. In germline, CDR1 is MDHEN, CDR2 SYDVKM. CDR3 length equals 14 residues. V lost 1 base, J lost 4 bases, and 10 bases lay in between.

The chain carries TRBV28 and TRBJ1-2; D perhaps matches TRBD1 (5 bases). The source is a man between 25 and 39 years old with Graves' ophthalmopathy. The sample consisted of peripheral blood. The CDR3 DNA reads TGTGCCAGCAGTTTATCTGGGGCGCTCTATGGCTACACCTTC. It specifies CASSLSGALYGYTF.